The clone carrying this TCR beta chain was recorded at least ten times. What it binds is not known. TCRdb processed the reads anew with MiXCR; each CDR3 protein has one entry. The sample lists hundreds of thousands of distinct CDR3 sequences; more than 8% were seen once. This specimen comes from a study of T cell repertoires in cytomegalovirus infection. Regarding the study as a whole: In two of eight donors, the top clonotype was HLA-C-restricted CMV-specific. Cumulative frequency of public TCR beta families picked out carriers of CMV plus the relevant HLA.

This sequence originates from a human donor in good health (CMV status not recorded). Some clones in this sample may be carry-over from other donors' samples. The sequenced sample consisted of PBMCs.

The CDR3: CASRDRGSTEAFF. The CDR3 region has the DNA TGTGCCAGCAGGGACAGGGGAAGCACTGAAGCTTTCTTT. The chain uses TRBV7-2 and TRBJ1-1; 9 bases line up with TRBD1. CDR3 length: 13 residues. Germline V gene lookup returns CDR1 SGHTA and CDR2 FQGNSA. V lost 6 bases, J lost 4 bases, and 3 bases stayed unmatched.